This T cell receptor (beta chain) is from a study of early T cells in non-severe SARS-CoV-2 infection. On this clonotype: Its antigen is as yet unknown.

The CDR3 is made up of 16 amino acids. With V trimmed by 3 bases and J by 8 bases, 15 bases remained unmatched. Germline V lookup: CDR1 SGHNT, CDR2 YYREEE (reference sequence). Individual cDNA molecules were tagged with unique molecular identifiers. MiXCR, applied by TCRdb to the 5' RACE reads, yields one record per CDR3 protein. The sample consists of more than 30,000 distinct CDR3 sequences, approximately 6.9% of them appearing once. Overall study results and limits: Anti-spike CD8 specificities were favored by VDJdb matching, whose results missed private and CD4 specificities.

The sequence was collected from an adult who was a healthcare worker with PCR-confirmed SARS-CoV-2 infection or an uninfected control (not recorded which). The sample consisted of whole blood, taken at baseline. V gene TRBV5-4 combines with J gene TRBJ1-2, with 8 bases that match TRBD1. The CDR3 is CASSYGQGASPIGYTF. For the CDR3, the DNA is TGTGCCAGCAGCTACGGACAGGGCGCCTCCCCAATAGGCTACACCTTC.